In its sample, the clone carrying this T cell receptor (beta chain) was seen many times. Its antigen remains unknown. These data originate in a study of early T cells in non-severe SARS-CoV-2 infection. Study information: The input, bulk RNA from unsorted whole blood, was sequenced, and chains were unpaired. Notes on the study in general: Sequences matched to VDJdb favored anti-spike CD8 responses, while private and CD4 specificities were missed.

Germline-derived CDR1 and CDR2 are DFQATT and SNEGSKA (reference sequence). The CDR3 totals 15 residues. V was shortened by 2 bases and J by 4 bases, with 15 bases between the two germline ends. Each single cDNA molecule received a unique molecular identifier. TCRdb redid the calling of the 5' RACE reads with MiXCR, one entry per CDR3 protein. The sample contains under 40,000 distinct CDR3 sequences, 5.9% of which appear only once. The J gene is TRBJ2-1, the V gene TRBV20-1, with D tentatively TRBD2 (6 bases). Sequencing input: whole blood. This TCR derives from an adult who was a healthcare worker with PCR-confirmed SARS-CoV-2 infection or an uninfected control (not recorded which). CDR3 residues: CSARPPGELYNEQFF. CDR3 nucleotides: TGCAGTGCTAGACCACCGGGGGAGCTATACAATGAGCAGTTCTTC.